This T cell receptor beta chain was captured by sequencing in a study of shared clonotypes between healthy human individuals. Turning to the study itself: Each donor had three CD4 naive, three CD4 memory, two CD8 naive and one CD8 memory plate.

Deletions cut 7 bases from V and 4 bases from J, with 10 bases between. This CDR3 is 13 amino acids long. Germline V gene lookup returns CDR1 SGHTA and CDR2 FQGNSA. This clone was seen just once. Antigen specificity is unknown. Study results and limitations: Few donors restricted represented genetic and exposure-history diversity.

Deep-level settings were used for running the assay. The input for sorted-subset replicate PCRs was around 210 ng DNA, tens of thousands of T cell genomes. Sequencing was performed with immunoSEQ multiplex PCR; in TCRdb, only in-frame clones are kept and a portion is missing. The table shows roughly 640,000 clones, with around two thirds occurring only once. The sequenced sample consisted of memory CD4+ T cells sorted from blood. The subset: CD45RA-negative fraction. V gene TRBV7-2 combines with J gene TRBJ2-2; no firm D call. The receptor's source is a woman aged 25-40 years in good health. The CDR3: CASNLIVTGELFF. The CDR3 region has the DNA TGTGCCAGCAACCTAATTGTCACCGGGGAGCTGTTTTTT.